Each of the 23 T cell receptor beta chains below was sequenced from the same sample in a study of cytotoxic CD8 clonotypes in ibrutinib-treated CLL. Measured with immunoSEQ multiplex PCR; TCRdb has only the in-frame clones, and not every one. Seen here are about 7,600 clones, more than 60% observed once, and the top ten hold around 3.5%. The sample was PBMCs, taken before ibrutinib treatment. The receptors originated from a human donor with chronic lymphocytic leukemia.

The chain employs TRBV7-9 and TRBJ1-4, with D perhaps TRBD1 (5 bases). The CDR3 runs to 16 residues. The germline V and J ends were trimmed by 7 bases and 1 base, with 16 bases remaining between them. The V gene's germline CDR1 is SEHNR and CDR2 FQNEAQ (reference sequence). The CDR3 DNA reads TGTGCCAGCACCATGGGGGGTCTAGGAACTAATGAAAAACTGTTTTTT. Its translation is CASTMGGLGTNEKLFF.

This clone showed up just once. The chain combines TRBV4-3 with TRBJ2-7, with 11 positions matching TRBD1. This CDR3 comprises 15 residues. V gave up 1 base and J gave up 3 bases; unmatched junction bases: 2. Germline V gives CDR1 LGHNA, CDR2 YSLEER. The CDR3 DNA reads as TGCGCCAGCAGCCAAGGGACAGGGGGCCACTACGAGCAGTACTTC. Translation gives CASSQGTGGHYEQYF.

The chain has TRBV18 and TRBJ1-4; D is undetermined. The germline CDR1 and CDR2 sequences are KGHSH and LQKENI. V lost 5 bases and J lost 0, with 7 bases in between. This CDR3 region has 14 residues. This CDR3 reads CASSVRATNEKLFF. The CDR3 DNA follows: TGTGCCAGCTCAGTAAGAGCAACTAATGAAAAACTGTTTTTT.

The V gene is TRBV4-3, the J gene TRBJ2-1; TRBD2 matches at 10 bases. This CDR3 is built from 14 residues. The V gene's germline CDR1 is LGHNA and CDR2 YSLEER. The V gene end was trimmed by 0 bases and the J gene end by 11 bases; junction bases not matched to a gene: 4. CDR3 nucleotide sequence: TGCGCCAGCAGCCAAGAATGGACTAGCGGACAGCAGTTCTTC. This gives the protein CASSQEWTSGQQFF.

CDR3 sequence: CASIQGGRAPSYEQYF. The CDR3 DNA sequence: TGTGCCAGCATCCAGGGGGGGCGGGCCCCCTCCTACGAGCAGTACTTC. This chain links TRBV7-2 with TRBJ2-7, with D possibly being TRBD1 or TRBD2 (7 bases each). V was shortened by 7 bases and J by 0 bases, with 19 bases between the two germline ends. The CDR3 length is 16 residues. Germline CDR1 SGHTA, CDR2 FQGNSA. The whole variable domain, remainder taken from reference TRBV7-2 and TRBJ2-7, is GAGVSQSPSNKVTEKGKDVELRCDPISGHTALYWYRQSLGQGLEFLIYFQGNSAPDKSGLPSDRFSAERTGGSVSTLTIQRTQQEDSAVYLCASIQGGRAPSYEQYFGPGTRLTVT.

V and J are TRBV5-1 and TRBJ1-4; tentatively, D is TRBD1 (5 bases). Germline CDR1 is SGHRS and CDR2 is YFSETQ. CDR3 length equals 14 residues. Trimming pared 5 bases from V and 4 bases from J, leaving 12 bases between. The CDR3 region has the DNA TGCGCCAGCAGTTCCCGGGGGGATAATGAAAAACTGTTTTTT. Translated, it gives CASSSRGDNEKLFF.

The chain has TRBV6-6 and TRBJ1-1; maybe TRBD1 (5 bases). This CDR3 spans 14 amino acids. Germline V CDR1 and CDR2: MNHNY, SVGAGI (reference sequence). The ends were cut back, 6 bases at V and 4 bases at J, with 15 bases in the middle. The CDR3 DNA sequence: TGTGCCAGCAGAGCCGCAGGGATTGGCACTGAAGCTTTCTTT. It yields the protein CASRAAGIGTEAFF.

The chain combines TRBV7-6 with TRBJ2-5, with 11 bases that match TRBD2. Germline CDR1 reads SGHVS; CDR2 reads FNYEAQ. The CDR3 runs to 15 residues. V lost 5 bases to trimming and J lost 5 bases; unmatched junction nucleotides: 7. The CDR3 DNA sequence: TGTGCCAGCAGCCGGGCAACTAGCGGGGGCGAGACCCAGTACTTC. It specifies CASSRATSGGETQYF.

The chain links TRBV18 to TRBJ1-2; 7 bases line up with TRBD1. From germline, CDR1 is KGHSH and CDR2 LQKENI. The CDR3 is 16 residues long. V trimming: 2 bases; J trimming: 0 bases; junction bases outside the gene matches: 6. CDR3 loop: CASSPSNRGTNYGYTF. The CDR3 DNA sequence: TGTGCCAGCTCACCATCTAACAGGGGAACTAACTATGGCTACACCTTC. Combining the CDR3 with reference TRBV18 and TRBJ1-2 gives the whole variable domain NAGVMQNPRHLVRRRGQEARLRCSPMKGHSHVYWYRQLPEEGLKFMVYLQKENIIDESGMPKERFSAEFPKEGPSILRIQQVVRGDSAAYFCASSPSNRGTNYGYTFGSGTRLTVV.

This clone appeared once. V is TRBV7-9 and J is TRBJ1-2; 8 nucleotides align to TRBD1. Germline V lookup: CDR1 SEHNR, CDR2 FQNEAQ (reference sequence). The J segment lost 4 bases and the V segment lost 5 bases, leaving 9 bases of the junction unmatched. The CDR3 contains 15 residues. DNA for the CDR3: TGTGCCAGCAGCATACACAGGGGGGAGAGCTATGGCTACACCTTC. Protein: CASSIHRGESYGYTF.

This chain uses TRBV6-5 with TRBJ2-7; TRBD1 is a possible D gene (6 bases). The V and J ends lost 7 bases and 3 bases respectively, with 16 bases between them. In germline, CDR1 is MNHEY, CDR2 SVGAGI. This CDR3 comprises 14 residues. The CDR3, as DNA: TGTGCCAGCACCAACAGGGCCTCCCTCTACGAGCAGTACTTC. Protein: CASTNRASLYEQYF.

The chain joins TRBV19 to TRBJ2-6; 8 bases are a match to TRBD1. The trim removed 2 bases at V and 5 bases at J, leaving 11 bases unmatched. This CDR3 is built from 18 residues. Per the germline V gene, CDR1 is LNHDA and CDR2 is SQIVND (reference sequence). CDR3: CASSIPPGGGGWANVLTF. In nucleotides, the CDR3 is TGTGCCAGTAGTATACCCCCAGGGGGCGGCGGATGGGCCAACGTCCTGACTTTC.

The chain has TRBV7-2 and TRBJ2-3; D assignment may be TRBD1 or TRBD2 (5 bases each). The CDR3 is 15 amino acids. V was pared by 0 bases and J by 5 bases, with 12 bases between. Germline CDR1 SGHTA, CDR2 FQGNSA. The CDR3 is CASSLAPGSLDTQYF. For the CDR3, the DNA is TGTGCCAGCAGCTTAGCCCCAGGGAGTCTAGATACGCAGTATTTT.

The chain uses TRBV5-6 and TRBJ1-2; TRBD1 matches at 9 bases. V shed 3 bases and J 10 bases; nucleotides not matched to a gene: 10. CDR3 size: 14 residues. The V gene's germline CDR1 is SGHDT and CDR2 YYEEEE. In DNA, the CDR3 is TGTGCCAGCAGCTCCGGGACAGGGCTAGCCCCCTACACCTTC. Translation gives CASSSGTGLAPYTF.

A few counts support this clone. This rearrangement joins TRBV19 to TRBJ1-1; D is unclear. Germline V CDR1 and CDR2: LNHDA, SQIVND (reference sequence). Trimming removed 7 bases from V and 1 base from J, with 25 bases in between. This CDR3 contains 18 residues. The CDR3 sequence: CASMGWAGSNEANTEAFF. In nucleotides, the CDR3 is TGTGCCAGTATGGGGTGGGCAGGCAGTAATGAAGCGAACACTGAAGCTTTCTTT.

CDR3 sequence (DNA): TGCGCCAGCAGCCCCGCCCGAGCGGGGGCACAAGAGACCCAGTACTTC. This translates into CASSPARAGAQETQYF. J is TRBJ2-5 and V is TRBV5-1, with 8 bases that match TRBD2. Germline CDR1 and CDR2: SGHRS and YFSETQ. V lost 4 bases to trimming and J lost 2 bases; unmatched junction nucleotides: 10. CDR3 size: 16 residues.

This clone was counted a few times. This chain links TRBV19 with TRBJ2-3; TRBD2 matches 9 bases. The CDR3 is 15 amino acids. Germline-derived CDR1 and CDR2 are LNHDA and SQIVND (reference sequence). Trimming at V came to 7 bases and at J to 4 bases, leaving 9 bases not matched to a gene. This CDR3 is CASTRGGRLADTQYF. DNA for the CDR3: TGTGCCAGTACGCGGGGGGGCCGCCTCGCAGATACGCAGTATTTT.

This clone was recorded once. The chain has TRBV18 and TRBJ2-7, with D possibly TRBD1 on 6 matching bases. In germline, CDR1 is KGHSH, CDR2 LQKENI. V shed 3 bases and J shed 2 bases, with 8 bases lying between them. The CDR3 spans 13 residues. CDR3 residues: CASSPGQTYEQYF. The CDR3, as DNA: TGTGCCAGCTCACCGGGACAAACCTACGAGCAGTACTTC.

This clone was detected only a few times. The rearrangement uses TRBV4-3 and TRBJ1-4, with unresolved D. The V end lost 4 bases, the J end lost 5 bases, and 17 bases lay between the germline ends. This CDR3 is built from 16 residues. CDR1 and CDR2 (germline): LGHNA, YSLEER. CDR3 residues: CASSLGDLLQNEKLFF. The CDR3, as DNA: TGCGCCAGCAGCCTGGGCGACCTACTTCAAAATGAAAAACTGTTTTTT.

The J gene is TRBJ2-3, the V gene TRBV7-9; D uncertain. The CDR3 covers 15 residues. Germline V gene sequence: CDR1 SEHNR, CDR2 FQNEAQ (reference sequence). Trimming cost V 5 bases and J 1 base, with 13 bases left between them. The CDR3 coding sequence is TGTGCCAGCAGCCCAACACTAACTCGCACAGATACGCAGTATTTT. This codes for CASSPTLTRTDTQYF.

The J gene is TRBJ2-7, the V gene TRBV28; 11 bases fit TRBD2. This CDR3 has 15 residues. J lost 1 base, V lost 5 bases, and 4 bases had no gene match. Per germline, CDR1 MDHEN and CDR2 SYDVKM. The CDR3 loop reads CASSKGTSGSYEQYF. CDR3 nucleotide sequence: TGTGCCAGCAGTAAAGGGACTAGCGGTTCCTACGAGCAGTACTTC.

The J gene is TRBJ1-2, the V gene TRBV30; D is ambiguous. Germline-derived CDR1 and CDR2 are GTSNPN and SVGIG (reference sequence). The CDR3 loop spans 13 amino acids. The V end lost 4 bases, the J end lost 8 bases, and 17 bases lay between the germline ends. The CDR3 DNA sequence: TGTGCCTGGACCCGACCGCCCCTAGGGGGCTACACCTTC. It specifies CAWTRPPLGGYTF.

The chain joins TRBV2 to TRBJ2-3; TRBD2 aligns across 8 bases. The junction had 4 bases not matched to a gene; V was cut back by 0 bases and J by 5 bases. The germline V gene has CDR1 SNHLY and CDR2 FYNNEI. The CDR3 totals 15 residues. CDR3 bases: TGTGCCAGCAGTGAAGCCGGACTAGCCATAGATACGCAGTATTTT. Encoded protein: CASSEAGLAIDTQYF.